This T cell receptor beta chain emerged from a study of regulatory T cells in long-lasting Graves disease. The study, taken as a whole, reports: Among persistent patients, a larger number of public clonotypes were shared (roughly 2,900) than among newly diagnosed patients (approximately 970). TRBV28, TRBJ1-2 and TRBJ2-5 were favored in persistent disease.

Relying on iRepertoire HTBI primers and Arm-PCR of CDR3 regions, the team built TCR beta libraries. TCRdb independently ran MiXCR on the multiplex PCR reads; one entry per CDR3 protein. The repertoire holds about 340,000 distinct CDR3 sequences, with around 19% as singletons. Germline-derived CDR1 and CDR2 are MGHRA and YSYEKL. The CDR3 spans 15 residues. V shed 1 base, J shed 6 bases, and the junction held 6 bases outside the gene matches. Time point described: persistent/refractory GD, antithyroid drugs over 5 years with positive TRAb. RNA extracted from PBMCs served as the sequencing template. This clonotype was seen only a few times. No antigen is known for it.

Here the sequenced sample was peripheral blood mononuclear cells (PBMCs), taken when the disease was refractory, from a patient treated with antithyroid drugs. J is TRBJ2-7 and V is TRBV4-1; TRBD1 matches at 10 bases. This sequence originates from a female donor with Graves disease. The CDR3 loop reads CASSQAGTGVGEQYF. Written as DNA, the CDR3 is TGCGCCAGCAGCCAAGCTGGGACAGGGGTGGGCGAGCAGTACTTC.